What follows are 10 T cell receptor beta chains derived from one specimen sequenced in a study of blood T cell repertoires in COVID-19. Clones were read by immunoSEQ multiplex PCR, and TCRdb kept only the in-frame ones, dropping some. This repertoire shows under 300,000 clones, about nine tenths found once; its top ten account for approximately 1.3%. Source material: PBMCs or T cells enriched from blood (not recorded which). These receptors all stem from a human donor in a cohort exposed to, infected with or recovered from COVID-19 (not recorded which). The donor label of this sample is uncertain.

This chain uses TRBV12-3 or TRBV12-4 with TRBJ1-1; D may be TRBD1 (5 bases). V lost 2 bases and J 7 bases, leaving 11 bases between the germline ends. The CDR3 length is 13 residues. This CDR3 reads CASSLIGAGEAFF. CDR3 coding DNA: TGTGCCAGCAGTTTAATAGGGGCTGGTGAAGCTTTCTTT.

V is TRBV10-3 and J is TRBJ1-2; 10 bases are shared with TRBD1. Germline assignment: CDR1 ENHRY and CDR2 SYGVKD. The CDR3 contains 15 residues. V was clipped by 6 bases and J by 7 bases; unmatched bases: 11. The chain's CDR3 is CAISSTGTGAIGYTF. For the CDR3, the DNA is TGTGCCATCAGCTCCACCGGGACAGGGGCAATTGGCTACACCTTC.

The genes are TRBV5-4 and TRBJ2-5; a weak D match, TRBD2 (6 bases). V gave up 3 bases and J gave up 1 base, with 7 bases separating them. Germline V gene sequence: CDR1 SGHNT, CDR2 YYREEE (reference sequence). This CDR3 is built from 13 residues. CDR3 sequence: CASSSGGQETQYF. The DNA for the CDR3 is TGTGCCAGCAGCTCCGGGGGCCAAGAGACCCAGTACTTC.

The chain is built from TRBV6-5 and TRBJ1-2; 10 bases fit TRBD1. Looked up from germline, CDR1 is MNHEY and CDR2 is SVGAGI. The V and J ends lost 3 bases and 8 bases, in that order; junction bases with no gene match: 3. This CDR3 region has 13 residues. The DNA of the CDR3 is TGTGCCAGCAGTTATGGGACAGGGGAAGGCTACACCTTC. It is translated as CASSYGTGEGYTF.

Only one count was recorded for this clone. The V call is TRBV7-8, the J call TRBJ2-7, with a tentative D call TRBD2 (6 bases). Trimming removed 5 bases from V and 7 bases from J, with 18 bases in between. The CDR3 has 14 amino acids. CDR1 and CDR2 (germline): SGHVS, FQNEAQ. The CDR3 spells CASSLMTAGGEQYF. The CDR3 DNA sequence: TGTGCCAGCAGCCTAATGACTGCCGGGGGAGAGCAGTACTTC. Supplemented by reference TRBV7-8 and TRBJ2-7, the full variable domain reads GAGVSQSPRYKVAKRGQDVALRCDPISGHVSLFWYQQALGQGPEFLTYFQNEAQLDKSGLPSDRFFAERPEGSVSTLKIQRTQQEDSAVYLCASSLMTAGGEQYFGPGTRLTVT.

The genes are TRBV18 and TRBJ1-2; D gene unclear. Germline assignment: CDR1 KGHSH and CDR2 LQKENI. The CDR3 length is 13 residues. V lost 2 bases, J lost 2 bases, and 6 bases lay in between. Here the CDR3 reads CASSPNGNYGYTF. In DNA, the CDR3 is TGTGCCAGCTCACCAAACGGGAACTATGGCTACACCTTC.

As to this clone: An end of the junction differs from the germline gene, which may be a read error. Written as DNA, the CDR3 is TGTGGCTGGAGGCACAGGGGGGCCTACGAGCAGTACTTC. Translation: CGWRHRGAYEQYF. The genes are TRBV30 and TRBJ2-7, with 8 bases matching TRBD1. Per the germline V gene, CDR1 is GTSNPN and CDR2 is SVGIG (reference sequence). The CDR3 is 13 residues long.

This sequence joins TRBV19 and TRBJ1-2, with 8 bases aligning to TRBD1. The germline V gene encodes CDR1 LNHDA and CDR2 SQIVND (reference sequence). V was clipped by 4 bases and J by 4 bases; unmatched bases: 11. The CDR3 has 16 residues. This CDR3 reads CASSRLDRGEIYGYTF. DNA for the CDR3: TGTGCCAGTAGTAGACTCGACAGGGGCGAGATCTATGGCTACACCTTC.

The V and J genes are TRBV3-1 (or the pseudogene TRBV3-2) and TRBJ1-6; a weak D match, TRBD1 (5 bases). Germline V lookup: CDR1 LGHDT, CDR2 YNNKEL (reference sequence). The CDR3 has 18 residues. The V gene lost 2 bases and the J gene lost 7 bases, with 21 bases spanning the gap. This chain's CDR3 is CASSQFVGDSYTNSPLHF. In nucleotides, the CDR3 is TGTGCCAGCAGCCAATTTGTAGGGGACTCGTATACCAATTCACCCCTCCACTTT.

This sequence joins TRBV7-6 and TRBJ1-1; D gene unclear. Trimming left V 5 bases short and J 0 bases short, with 10 bases between. The germline V gene encodes CDR1 SGHVS and CDR2 FNYEAQ. This CDR3 contains 14 residues. The CDR3 here is CASSPEALNTEAFF. In DNA, the CDR3 is TGTGCCAGCAGCCCAGAGGCTTTGAACACTGAAGCTTTCTTT.